This T cell receptor (beta chain) came from a study of blood T cell repertoires in COVID-19. As for the study in general: Samples came from the United States, Italy and Spain, spanning acute and convalescent COVID-19. PBMCs, B-cell-depleted T cells, or T cells were the source of the cDNA or gDNA that made up the material.

Germline CDR1 is SGHRS and CDR2 is YFSETQ. The V and J ends lost 0 bases and 10 bases respectively, with 14 bases between them. The CDR3 has 15 amino acids. Source study methods: Estimated nucleated cell counts came from reference gene primer amplification. Assay used: immunoSEQ multiplex PCR; TCRdb lists only in-frame clones, some missing. V, J and clone size are those of that table, while D and trimming were read from the DNA. The top ten clones hold less than 2% of a sample with under 200,000 clones, about 83% of them seen once. This chain uses TRBV5-1 with TRBJ1-6; D call uncertain. The TCR was taken from a human donor in a cohort sampled during active COVID-19. What was sequenced was peripheral blood. The CDR3 DNA follows: TGCGCCAGCAGCTTGGGGACTCCTATGGGATCACCCCTCCACTTT. It specifies CASSLGTPMGSPLHF.